These T cell receptor beta chains were read from a single sample in a study of blood T cell repertoires in COVID-19. The repertoire was sequenced with immunoSEQ multiplex PCR; TCRdb's copy has only in-frame clones and lacks some. The table shows 90,000 to 130,000 clones, with approximately 85% occurring only once. The sample was peripheral blood. The receptors derive from a man aged 35-49 years with acute or convalescent COVID-19. CDR3s include the opening cysteine and the closing phenylalanine or tryptophan. The D gene is left open where the match is weak. Expanded clones get a size class; other rows say once, few or many, or leave the size out.

j_call clone_size v_call d_call cdr3_aa cdr3_nt
TRBJ2-1 - TRBV7-6 TRBD2 CASSLALAGLNEQFF TGTGCCAGCAGCTTAGCGCTAGCGGGACTCAATGAGCAGTTCTTC
TRBJ2-1 - TRBV5-1 TRBD2 CASSSLAGVNEQFF TGCGCCAGCAGCTCACTAGCGGGGGTGAATGAGCAGTTCTTC
TRBJ2-3 - TRBV6-5 - CASSYGFGADTQYF TGTGCCAGCAGTTACGGGTTCGGGGCAGATACGCAGTATTTT
TRBJ2-6 - TRBV7-2 TRBD1 CATGGFGANVLTF TGTGCCACAGGGGGCTTTGGGGCCAACGTCCTGACTTTC
TRBJ2-5 - TRBV5-1 - CASSLALRDTFWKQETQYF TGCGCCAGCAGCTTGGCCCTTCGGGACACCTTTTGGAAGCAAGAGACCCAGTACTTC
TRBJ2-7 - TRBV15 TRBD1 CATSRDPEGAGQYF TGTGCCACCAGCAGAGACCCCGAGGGGGCAGGGCAGTACTTC
TRBJ1-1 - TRBV18 TRBD1 CASSPDLTGVTEAFF TGTGCCAGCTCACCGGACCTTACAGGGGTGACCGAAGCTTTCTTT
TRBJ1-5 - TRBV19 - CASSKALGVQPQHF TGTGCCAGTAGTAAGGCCCTAGGGGTTCAGCCCCAGCATTTT
TRBJ1-1 - TRBV2 - CASSESGTEAFF TGTGCCAGCAGTGAAAGTGGTACGGAGGCTTTCTTT
TRBJ1-2 - TRBV7-2 - CASSLAGAQVGYGYTF TGTGCCAGCAGCTTAGCGGGGGCGCAGGTCGGCTATGGCTACACCTTC
TRBJ2-7 - TRBV28 TRBD2 CASRGAGGPKEQYF TGTGCCAGCAGGGGAGCGGGAGGGCCGAAGGAGCAGTACTTC
TRBJ1-6 - TRBV12-1 - CASSFFAGDPISSYNSPLHF TGTGCCAGCAGCTTTTTTGCGGGAGACCCGATTAGCTCCTATAATTCACCCCTCCACTTT
TRBJ1-5 - TRBV19 - CASSSTGPIQPQHF TGTGCCAGTAGTAGCACAGGGCCTATTCAGCCCCAGCATTTT
TRBJ2-2 - TRBV2 TRBD2 CASMDSGRRNTGELFF TGTGCCAGCATGGATAGCGGGAGGAGGAACACCGGGGAGCTGTTTTTT
TRBJ1-2 - TRBV21-1 - CASSNPAKHYGYTF TGTGCCAGCAGCAACCCCGCAAAGCACTATGGCTACACCTTC
TRBJ1-1 - TRBV7-2 - CASSLISSGTEAFF TGTGCCAGCAGCCTCATTTCCTCGGGCACTGAAGCTTTCTTT
TRBJ2-3 - TRBV5-1 TRBD1 CASSLDGDRAVDTQYF TGCGCCAGCAGCTTGGATGGGGACAGGGCGGTAGATACGCAGTATTTT
TRBJ1-2 - TRBV6-5 - CASRGREFNYGYTF TGTGCCAGCAGGGGGCGGGAGTTTAACTATGGCTACACCTTC
TRBJ1-3 - TRBV5-1 - CASSLDTTLSGNTIYF TGCGCCAGCAGCTTGGACACCACCCTTTCTGGAAACACCATATATTTT
TRBJ2-2 - TRBV28 TRBD1 CALQPGTGVTGELFF TGTGCCTTACAGCCAGGGACAGGGGTCACCGGGGAGCTGTTTTTT
TRBJ2-1 - TRBV5-5 - CASSLVVSGYNEQFF TGTGCCAGCAGCTTGGTGGTTTCGGGCTACAATGAGCAGTTCTTC
TRBJ1-6 once TRBV11-3 - CASSLEKGGEPSSYNSPLHF TGTGCCAGCAGCTTAGAAAAGGGCGGGGAGCCGAGCTCCTATAATTCACCCCTCCACTTT
TRBJ2-4 - TRBV12-3/TRBV12-4 - CASSDPLGGIQYF TGTGCCAGCAGCGATCCTTTAGGGGGCATTCAGTACTTC
TRBJ1-2 - TRBV28 TRBD1 CASSPTTGIGYGYTF TGTGCCAGCAGTCCAACGACAGGGATTGGATATGGCTACACCTTC
TRBJ2-2 few TRBV11-3 TRBD1 CASSFGTGGTGELFF TGTGCCAGCAGCTTCGGGACAGGGGGCACCGGGGAGCTGTTTTTT
TRBJ1-5 once TRBV7-8 - CASSLIFTGQPQHF TGTGCCAGCAGCTTAATTTTTACGGGGCAGCCCCAGCATTTT
TRBJ1-1 - TRBV6-2/TRBV6-3 TRBD1 CASSPRQGTEAFF TGTGCCAGCAGTCCCCGACAGGGAACTGAAGCTTTCTTT
TRBJ1-2 - TRBV6-5 TRBD1 CASRDTGGGGGYTF TGTGCCAGCAGGGATACAGGGGGGGGCGGTGGCTACACCTTC
TRBJ1-1 few TRBV19 - CASSISPGGTEAFF TGTGCCAGTAGTATTTCCCCCGGGGGAACTGAAGCTTTCTTT
TRBJ2-3 - TRBV28 - CASRPRLAGSDTQYF TGTGCCAGCAGACCTAGGCTAGCAGGATCGGATACGCAGTATTTT
TRBJ2-1 - TRBV27 TRBD1 CASSPRGTGYYEQFF TGTGCCAGCAGTCCTAGAGGGACAGGGTACTATGAGCAGTTCTTC
TRBJ2-3 once TRBV7-9 - CASSFSSATDTQYF TGTGCCAGCAGCTTTAGTAGCGCCACAGATACGCAGTATTTT
TRBJ2-1 - TRBV3-1/TRBV3-2 - CASSPPSGKGNEQFF TGTGCCAGCAGCCCTCCCTCCGGGAAGGGAAATGAGCAGTTCTTC
TRBJ2-7 - TRBV6-1 TRBD2 CASSDVAGAVYEQYF TGTGCCAGCAGTGACGTAGCGGGGGCCGTCTACGAGCAGTACTTC
TRBJ1-3 few TRBV7-4 TRBD1 CASSRDRGTGNTIYF TGTGCCAGCAGCCGGGACAGGGGAACAGGAAACACCATATATTTT
TRBJ1-2 - TRBV28 - CASRSMGTAVIYGYTF TGTGCCAGCAGATCCATGGGTACCGCGGTTATCTATGGCTACACCTTC
TRBJ2-3 - TRBV18 TRBD2 CASSPGTRDGTQYF TGTGCCAGCTCACCCGGGACTAGGGACGGGACGCAGTATTTT
TRBJ1-1 - TRBV28 TRBD1 CASSSYYRGSKSAEAFF TGTGCCAGCAGTTCCTATTACAGGGGAAGTAAGTCAGCTGAAGCTTTCTTT
TRBJ2-3 - TRBV2 TRBD2 CASSGASGDTQYF TGTGCCAGCAGTGGGGCTAGCGGGGATACGCAGTATTTT
TRBJ2-7 - TRBV19 - CASSILGHAEQYF TGTGCCAGTAGTATCCTTGGACACGCCGAGCAGTACTTC
TRBJ2-1 - TRBV7-3 TRBD1 CASSKTGDEQFF TGTGCCAGCAGCAAGACAGGGGATGAGCAGTTCTTC
TRBJ2-3 - TRBV3-1/TRBV3-2 - CASSQTTNTQYF TGTGCCAGCAGCCAGACTACCAATACGCAGTATTTT
TRBJ2-5 - TRBV18 TRBD1 CASSPNRQGARETQYF TGTGCCAGCTCACCTAACCGACAGGGGGCACGGGAGACCCAGTACTTC
TRBJ2-2 - TRBV27 TRBD1 CASSSPLDRALNTGELFF TGTGCCAGCAGCTCACCCCTGGACAGGGCACTTAACACCGGGGAGCTGTTTTTT
TRBJ2-1 - TRBV6-6 TRBD2 CASSYPSGNEQFF TGTGCCAGCAGTTACCCTAGCGGGAATGAGCAGTTCTTC
TRBJ2-1 - TRBV7-6 TRBD2 CASKSGRDRYNEQFF TGTGCCAGTAAAAGCGGGAGGGATCGCTACAATGAGCAGTTCTTC
TRBJ2-1 - TRBV19 TRBD2 CASSMSGSPANEQFF TGTGCCAGTAGTATGAGCGGGAGCCCCGCCAATGAGCAGTTCTTC
TRBJ1-1 - TRBV25-1 TRBD1 CASRTGFTEAFF TGTGCCAGCAGGACAGGGTTCACTGAAGCTTTCTTT
TRBJ1-5 - TRBV28 - CASSLGQRNQPQHF TGTGCCAGCAGTTTAGGACAGCGCAATCAGCCCCAGCATTTT
TRBJ2-5 - TRBV29-1 - CSVARRGGRETQYF TGCAGCGTTGCCCGGAGGGGTGGCCGGGAGACCCAGTACTTC
TRBJ2-7 - TRBV18 - CASSPSGLEQYF TGTGCCAGCTCACCATCAGGGCTCGAGCAGTACTTC
TRBJ2-2 - TRBV5-4 - CASSLGVARTGELFF TGTGCCAGCAGCTTAGGAGTAGCGCGGACCGGGGAGCTGTTTTTT
TRBJ1-4 once TRBV11-3 - CASSLDLGGWANEKLFF TGTGCCAGCAGCTTAGATCTTGGGGGCTGGGCTAATGAAAAACTGTTTTTT
TRBJ2-7 - TRBV29-1 - CSVRHGRGYEQYF TGCAGCGTTCGCCACGGCAGGGGATACGAGCAGTACTTC
TRBJ2-2 - TRBV7-6 - CASSPTENTGELFF TGTGCCAGCAGTCCGACAGAGAACACCGGGGAGCTGTTTTTT
TRBJ2-7 - TRBV29-1 TRBD2 CSVGGTSGRGLGEQYF TGCAGCGTTGGTGGGACTAGCGGGAGGGGGTTGGGGGAGCAGTACTTC
TRBJ1-6 - TRBV28 - CASSARGNSPLHF TGTGCCAGCAGTGCTCGGGGTAATTCACCCCTCCACTTT
TRBJ2-3 - TRBV4-2 TRBD1 CASSQVDRGRADTQYF TGTGCCAGCAGCCAAGTAGACAGGGGGAGGGCAGATACGCAGTATTTT
TRBJ2-2 - TRBV6-5 - CASTVGPNTGELFF TGTGCCAGCACTGTGGGGCCGAACACCGGGGAGCTGTTTTTT
TRBJ2-7 - TRBV28 - CASSPGYRVLYEQYF TGTGCCAGCAGTCCCGGATACAGGGTTCTGTACGAGCAGTACTTC